What follows describes a single T cell receptor (beta chain). The data were produced by immunoSEQ multiplex PCR, yet TCRdb's version contains in-frame clones alone and is incomplete. The sample records 70,000 to 95,000 clones, around nine tenths being singletons. This sample is part of a study of radiotherapy plus CTLA-4 blockade in lung cancer. Here the sequenced sample was peripheral blood, taken from a patient treated with radiotherapy plus ipilimumab. The sequence derives from a human donor with non-small cell lung cancer that progressed on radiotherapy plus ipilimumab.

DNA for the CDR3: TGTGCCAGCAGCCAACAACACTGGAGGGGGGGCCGGTCCAAAAACATTCAGTACTTC. Translation gives CASSQQHWRGGRSKNIQYF. The chain has TRBV14 and TRBJ2-4, with D possibly being TRBD2 (7 bases). Between the trimmed V and J ends, which lost 2 bases and 2 bases, there was a span of 22 bases. Germline V gives CDR1 SGHDN, CDR2 FVKESK. The CDR3 runs to 19 residues.